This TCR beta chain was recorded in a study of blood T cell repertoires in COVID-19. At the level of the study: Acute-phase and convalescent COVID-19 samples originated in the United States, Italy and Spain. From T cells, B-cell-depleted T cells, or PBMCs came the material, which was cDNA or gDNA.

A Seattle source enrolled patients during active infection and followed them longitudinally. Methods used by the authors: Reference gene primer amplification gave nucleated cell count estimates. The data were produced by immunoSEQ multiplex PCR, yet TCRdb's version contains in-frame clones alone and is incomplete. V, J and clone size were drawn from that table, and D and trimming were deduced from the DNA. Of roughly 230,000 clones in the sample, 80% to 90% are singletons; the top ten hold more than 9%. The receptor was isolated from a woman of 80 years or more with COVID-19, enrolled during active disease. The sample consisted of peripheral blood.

CDR3 amino acids: CASSRRDSSYEQYF. CDR3 nucleotide sequence: TGTGCCAGCAGCCGCCGGGACAGCTCCTACGAGCAGTACTTC. This chain uses TRBV5-6 with TRBJ2-7; TRBD1 aligns across 7 bases. Trimming took 4 bases from V and 0 from J; bases not matched to a gene: 4. This CDR3 is 14 amino acids long. Germline CDR1 is SGHDT and CDR2 is YYEEEE. Full variable domain (remainder filled in from reference TRBV5-6 and TRBJ2-7): DAGVTQSPTHLIKTRGQQVTLRCSPKSGHDTVSWYQQALGQGPQFIFQYYEEEERQRGNFPDRFSGHQFPNYSSELNVNALLLGDSALYLCASSRRDSSYEQYFGPGTRLTVT.